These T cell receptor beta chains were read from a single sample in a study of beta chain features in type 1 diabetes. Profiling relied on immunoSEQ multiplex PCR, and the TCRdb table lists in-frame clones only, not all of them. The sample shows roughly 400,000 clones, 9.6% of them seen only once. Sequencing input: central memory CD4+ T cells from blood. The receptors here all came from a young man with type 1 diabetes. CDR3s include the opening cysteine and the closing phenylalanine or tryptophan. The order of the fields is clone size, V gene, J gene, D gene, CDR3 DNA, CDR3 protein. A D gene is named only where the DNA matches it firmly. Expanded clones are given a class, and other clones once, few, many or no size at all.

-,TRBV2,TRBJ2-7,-,TGTGCCAGCAGCGAAACCTACGAGCAGTACTTC,CASSETYEQYF
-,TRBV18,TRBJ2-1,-,TGTGCCAGCTCACAAAGGGAGGGGGATGAGCAGTTCTTC,CASSQREGDEQFF
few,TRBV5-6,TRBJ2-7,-,TGTGCCAGCAGCTTACCTGGCCCCGGGACCCGCTACGAGCAGTACTTC,CASSLPGPGTRYEQYF
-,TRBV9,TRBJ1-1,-,TGTGCCAGCAGCAACCGTGGGGGGGTGAACACTGAAGCTTTCTTT,CASSNRGGVNTEAFF
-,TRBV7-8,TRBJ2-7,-,TGTGCCAGCAGCTTAGAACGGAACGAGCAGTACTTC,CASSLERNEQYF
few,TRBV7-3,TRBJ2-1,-,TGTGCCAGCAGCTTGGATCCGACAGTCTCCTACAATGAGCAGTTCTTC,CASSLDPTVSYNEQFF
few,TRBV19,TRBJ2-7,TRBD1,TGTGCCAGTAGTCCGGGACAGGGGGCCGAGCAGTACTTC,CASSPGQGAEQYF
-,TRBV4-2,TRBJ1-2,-,TGTGCCAGCAGCCAAGATGGCCATAGTGAAGGCTACACCTTC,CASSQDGHSEGYTF
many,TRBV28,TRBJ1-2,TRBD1,TGTGCCAGCAGGGCTTGGGACAGGGAGGCTATGCGGAGCACCTTC,CASRAWDREAMRSTF
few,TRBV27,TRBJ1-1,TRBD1,TGTGCCAGCAGTTCCGGGACAGGATTGAACACTGAAGCTTTCTTT,CASSSGTGLNTEAFF
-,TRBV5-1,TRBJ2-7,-,TGCGCCAGCAGCTTAGGGATTGCCTACGAGCAGTACTTC,CASSLGIAYEQYF
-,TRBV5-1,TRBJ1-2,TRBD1,TGCGCCAGCAGCATCGACAGGGTTGGCTACACCTTC,CASSIDRVGYTF
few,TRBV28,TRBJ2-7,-,TGTGCCAGCAGTTTAGCCCGGGGGATGGTCAACGAGCAGTACTTC,CASSLARGMVNEQYF
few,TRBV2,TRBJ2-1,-,TGTGCCAGCAGTGAAGAAGAGGGGAGGAGCTTTTACAATGAGCAGTTCTTC,CASSEEEGRSFYNEQFF
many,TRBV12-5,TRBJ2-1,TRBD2,TGTGCTAGTGGTTTGCTTGCGGGACTAGCGGGACGTACCTACAATGAGCAGTTCTTC,CASGLLAGLAGRTYNEQFF
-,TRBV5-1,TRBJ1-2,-,TGCGCCAGCAGCTCGGCCTTCGGGGATGGCTACACCTTC,CASSSAFGDGYTF
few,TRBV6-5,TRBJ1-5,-,TGTGCCAGCAGACCACGGACGGGGGGGAATCAGCCCCAGCATTTT,CASRPRTGGNQPQHF
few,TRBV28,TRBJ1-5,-,TGTGCCAGCAGCAAACGGGACTTTGGCAATCAGCCCCAGCATTTT,CASSKRDFGNQPQHF
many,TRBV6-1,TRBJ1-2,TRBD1,TGTGCCAGCAGTCAATTGGACAGGGGGCCGTTTGGCTACACCTTC,CASSQLDRGPFGYTF
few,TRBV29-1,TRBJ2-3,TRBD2,TGCAGCGTTGAAATGGCGGGAGGGCCCTCAGATACGCAGTATTTT,CSVEMAGGPSDTQYF
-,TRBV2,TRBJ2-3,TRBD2,TGTGCCAGCCGACCCCTAGCGGGAGGCACAGATACGCAGTATTTT,CASRPLAGGTDTQYF
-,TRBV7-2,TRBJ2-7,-,TGTGCCAGCAGCTCAGCAGTTTTAAATAACGAGCAGTACTTC,CASSSAVLNNEQYF
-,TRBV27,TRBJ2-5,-,TGTGCCAGCAGTAGGGTTGGTGAGACCCAGTACTTC,CASSRVGETQYF
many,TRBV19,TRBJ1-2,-,TGTGCCAGTAGTGCCGGATTCGACCCGCCTGGCTACACCTTC,CASSAGFDPPGYTF
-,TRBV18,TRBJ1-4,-,TGTGCCAGCTCATCTACAGGACAGGAAAAACTGTTTTTT,CASSSTGQEKLFF
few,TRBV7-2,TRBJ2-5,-,TGTGCCAGCAGCTTGGGAGATCGGGAGACCCAGTACTTC,CASSLGDRETQYF
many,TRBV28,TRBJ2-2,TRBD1,TGTGCCAGCAGCTGGACAGGGAACACCGGGGAGCTGTTTTTT,CASSWTGNTGELFF
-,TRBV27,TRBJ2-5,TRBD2,TGTGCCAGCATCCCTAGCGGGATTGTCAAGACCCAGTACTTC,CASIPSGIVKTQYF
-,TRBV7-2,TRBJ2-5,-,TGTGCCAGCAGCGACAACAGGGCGCCAGAGACCCAGTACTTC,CASSDNRAPETQYF
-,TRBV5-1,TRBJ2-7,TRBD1,TGCGCCAGCAGCTTGGCCGGACAGGCCTACGAGCAGTACTTC,CASSLAGQAYEQYF
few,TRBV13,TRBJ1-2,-,TGTGCCAGCAGGGAGGGGGAAACGGTCTATGGCTACACCTTC,CASREGETVYGYTF
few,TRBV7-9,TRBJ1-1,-,TGTGCCAGCAGCCGGGGTATGGACACTGAAGCTTTCTTT,CASSRGMDTEAFF
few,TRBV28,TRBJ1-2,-,TGTGCCAGCAGTCACAGGGATGGCTACACCTTC,CASSHRDGYTF
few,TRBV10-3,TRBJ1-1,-,TGTGCCATCAGAGTAGGGGCACGAGACACTGAAGCTTTCTTT,CAIRVGARDTEAFF
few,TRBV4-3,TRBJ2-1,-,TGCGCCAGCAGCCAGTCAGGGAACTCATACAATGAGCAGTTCTTC,CASSQSGNSYNEQFF
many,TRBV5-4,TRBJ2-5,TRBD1,TGTGCCAGCAGCTTGCCGGGACAGCAAGAGACCCAGTACTTC,CASSLPGQQETQYF
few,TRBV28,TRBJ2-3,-,TGTGCCAGTATACGGGACTCGATCACAGATACGCAGTATTTT,CASIRDSITDTQYF
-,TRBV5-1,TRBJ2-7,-,TGCGCCAGCAGCTTTGACGAGGGCGAGCAGTACTTC,CASSFDEGEQYF
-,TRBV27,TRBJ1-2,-,TGTGCCAGCAGTTTATCTTCAGGGGAGCGCTATGGCTACACCTTC,CASSLSSGERYGYTF
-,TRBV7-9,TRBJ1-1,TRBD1,TGTGCCAGCAGCCGGGGACAGGGGGGAGCTGAAGCTTTCTTT,CASSRGQGGAEAFF
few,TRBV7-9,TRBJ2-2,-,TGTGCCAGCACAGGGGACGCCGGAACCGGGGAGCTGTTTTTT,CASTGDAGTGELFF
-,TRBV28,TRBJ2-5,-,TGTGCCAGCAGTTTACAGGGACCGGAGACCCAGTACTTC,CASSLQGPETQYF
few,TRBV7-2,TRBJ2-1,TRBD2,TGTGCCAGCAGCCAACGGGAGGGAGGGCCCAATGAGCAGTTCTTC,CASSQREGGPNEQFF
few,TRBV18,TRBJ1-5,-,TGTGCCAGCTCGTCCGGTATGGGCAATCAGCCCCAGCATTTT,CASSSGMGNQPQHF
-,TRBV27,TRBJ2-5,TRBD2,TGTGCCAGCAGTTTACGGGTAATGGGGGGGGAGACCCAGTACTTC,CASSLRVMGGETQYF